The 3 T cell receptor beta chains given below trace back to one sample, sequenced in a study of regulatory T cells in long-lasting Graves disease. Investigators prepared the TCR beta libraries by applying iRepertoire HTBI primers and Arm-PCR of CDR3 regions. MiXCR, run by TCRdb on the multiplex PCR reads, gives a single entry per CDR3 protein. There are approximately 470,000 distinct CDR3 sequences in the sample; 16% occur only once, and 12% lies in the top ten. Time point reported: newly diagnosed GD, antithyroid drugs for less than 3 months. RNA isolated from PBMCs was used to make the TCR library. These data also formed part of another study, on T cells in Graves' hyperthyroidism and ophthalmopathy.

Sequencing was performed on peripheral blood mononuclear cells (PBMCs), taken at new diagnosis, from a patient treated with antithyroid drugs. These receptors all come from a man aged 40-49 years with Graves disease.

With respect to this clonotype: With a much larger clone just one base away, this may be a read error. The chain combines TRBV7-2 with TRBJ2-5; 7 nucleotides align to TRBD1. Germline V gene sequence: CDR1 SGHTA, CDR2 FQGNSA. The CDR3 has 14 residues. Written as DNA, the CDR3 is TGTGCCTGCAGCAAGGGGGACAGTCAAGAGACCCAGTACTTC. Protein product: CACSKGDSQETQYF.

This clonotype appeared many times. The rearrangement uses TRBV7-9 and TRBJ2-1; 10 bases are a match to TRBD2. CDR1 and CDR2 from the germline V gene are SEHNR and FQNEAQ (reference sequence). The CDR3 sequence is 17 residues long. Germline trimming cut 4 bases from V and 7 bases from J; bases unmatched to any gene: 13. For the CDR3, the DNA is TGTGCCAGCAGCTCAACGATACTAGCGGGAAGGGGTAATGAGCAGTTCTTC. Translation gives CASSSTILAGRGNEQFF.

The table lists this clonotype with many counts. The chain uses TRBV28 and TRBJ2-5; D may be TRBD1 (7 bases). CDR3 length: 15 amino acids. The ends were cut back, 5 bases at V and 5 bases at J, with 18 bases in the middle. Germline CDR1 and CDR2: MDHEN and SYDVKM. DNA for the CDR3: TGTGCCAGCAGTCTCCGACAGGGAGGTGGGGAGACCCAGTACTTC. This sequence encodes CASSLRQGGGETQYF.